The sequence of this T cell receptor (beta chain) was determined in a study of control samples from healthy donors and cancer patients (dated by TCRdb to about 2020). Worth noting for this clone: Its antigen remains undetermined. Base qualities are not provided; no much larger clone lies one nucleotide away.

The junction carries 9 bases between V and J, which are trimmed by 0 bases and 4 bases respectively. The CDR3, from cysteine to phenylalanine, totals 14 residues. The read is trimmed to its CDR3 DNA, 42 bases read in frame from base 1. In the germline V gene, CDR1 corresponds to MGHRA and CDR2 to YSYEKL. The library relied on the immunoSEQ multiplex PCR assay. Here the immuneACCESS table is served through TCRdb, limited to in-frame sequences with V and J called. Missing clones are a known gap in these copies; in checked studies unresolved V genes cover under half, and the rest lacks a known reason. Recorded for this sample are 90,000 or so clones; 70% to 90% of them occurred a single time. Around 1.3% of the sample is taken by the ten largest.

In this chain, TRBV4-1 is recombined with TRBJ1-2; no D gene call is confident. The material sequenced was blood. The source is a woman in her forties or fifties in good health. The CDR3 protein sequence reads: CASSQDVQIYGYTF. The nucleotide sequence is given as TGCGCCAGCAGCCAAGATGTCCAGATCTATGGCTACACCTTC.